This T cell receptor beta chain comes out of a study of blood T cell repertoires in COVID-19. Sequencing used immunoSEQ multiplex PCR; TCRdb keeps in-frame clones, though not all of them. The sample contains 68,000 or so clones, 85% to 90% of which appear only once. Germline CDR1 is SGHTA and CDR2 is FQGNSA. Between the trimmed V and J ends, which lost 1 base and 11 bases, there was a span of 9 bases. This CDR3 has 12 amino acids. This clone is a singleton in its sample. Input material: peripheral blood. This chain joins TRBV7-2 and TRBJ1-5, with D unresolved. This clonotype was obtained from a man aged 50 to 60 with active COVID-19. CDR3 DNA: TGTGCCAGCAGCTTAGGAAGTTCAGCCCAGCATTTT. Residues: CASSLGSSAQHF. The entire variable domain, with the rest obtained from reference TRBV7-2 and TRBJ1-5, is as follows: GAGVSQSPSNKVTEKGKDVELRCDPISGHTALYWYRQSLGQGLEFLIYFQGNSAPDKSGLPSDRFSAERTGGSVSTLTIQRTQQEDSAVYLCASSLGSSAQHFGDGTRLSIL.